Listed below are T cell receptor delta chains from one sample, sequenced in a study of Vδ1+ human thymocytes. TCRdb fed the multiplex PCR reads into CATT to redo clone calling. This sample has under 25,000 delta-chain clones, with over 7% found just once. Sequencing was done on a sample of Vdelta1+ gamma-delta thymocytes from the thymus. These receptors originate from a child under three years old who had congenital heart surgery. Each CDR3 is given with its conserved first and last residue.

v_gene	j_gene	CDR3aa
TRDV1	TRDJ1	CALGATLSFPRTGGSPYTDKLIF
TRDV1	TRDJ1	CALGADFLRLGDTDKLIF
TRDV1	TRDJ1	CALGGCSALGDKGDTDKLIF
TRDV1	TRDJ1	CALGEPRFYWGPVRYTDKLIF
TRDV1	TRDJ2	CALGELESGGNKTAQLFF
TRDV1	TRDJ1	CALGELAVYWGLDGRTDKLIF
TRDV1	TRDJ1	CALGETSANWGISDKLIF
TRDV1	TRDJ1	CALVLWGGDSSLIF
TRDV1	TRDJ1	CALGDRGYTDKLIF
TRDV1	TRDJ1	CALGELIPSYAWGIGTDKLIF
TRDV1	TRDJ1	CALGELIWGITDKLIF
TRDV1	TRDJ1	CALGELSLYWGITAYTDKLIF
TRDV1	TRDJ1	CALGELGPKGVSLPRGIRVKYTDKLIF
TRDV1	TRDJ1	CALGELLYWGIRGADKLIF
TRDV1	TRDJ1	CALGERASSLVLGDPDTDKLIF
TRDV1	TRDJ1	CALGGPRGYTDKLIF
TRDV1	TRDJ2	CALMGPSPLLGDRRAALTAQLFF
TRDV1	TRDJ1	CALGEPGLPGGYTDKLIF
TRDV1	TRDJ1	CALGFPLDLGMASYTDKLIF
TRDV1	TRDJ1	CALGTWTPYWGTLTDKLIF
TRDV1	TRDJ1	CALGEPPSYRPATERYGYTDKLIF
TRDV1	TRDJ1	CALGEIPGGYESNADKLIF
TRDV1	TRDJ1	CALGGGLPSRPIKRNTDKLIF
TRDV1	TRDJ1	CALGERFPLLGDYTDKLIF
TRDV1	TRDJ1	CALGELGDNWGKLIF
TRDV2	TRDJ1	CACDTPLPHDKLIF
TRDV1	TRDJ1	CALGGSLYWGILSDKLIF
TRDV1	TRDJ1	CALGEPLGTDEDPNTDKLIF
TRDV1	TRDJ1	CALGGRLTPPGGPPYTDKLIF
TRDV1	TRDJ1	CALALYPLPTGDTQSYTDKLIF
TRDV1	TRDJ1	CALGPRAVWSWGIRGNTDKLIF
TRDV2	TRDJ3	CACGLRSILGDTCSWDTRQMFF
TRDV1	TRDJ1	CALGDPPKLPTTTGWGRDKLIF
TRDV1	TRDJ1	CALGEWCRGPFLYTDKLIF
TRDV1	TRDJ1	CALGERPPLNTDKLIF
TRDV2	TRDJ1	CACVRPIPTRSEGPKLIF
TRDV1	TRDJ1	CALGNPFYWIRRGTDKLIF
TRDV1	TRDJ1	CALGEKKEGAYHWGPTDKPIF
TRDV1	TRDJ1	CALGTLAFLRSTGGIYTDKLIF
TRDV1	TRDJ1	CALGELTPSHLLGDPDKLIF
TRDV2	TRDJ1	CACDTGWGIRGRTDKLIF
TRDV2	TRDJ1	CACDFLQCWGSLVPDKLIF
TRDV1	TRDJ1	CALGELGRDGEARDTDKLIF
TRDV1	TRDJ1	CALGAPHTDLSVGAPRDTDKLIF
TRDV1	TRDJ1	CALGEPLSPIQTGGCWGTDKLIF
TRDV1	TRDJ1	CALGEQSSWGIPRHTDKLIF
TRDV2	TRDJ2	CACDVNVLGLLTAQLFF
TRDV1	TRDJ1	CALGETNTVLGAYTDKLIF
TRDV1	TRDJ1	CALGELGSTLDKLIF
TRDV1	TRDJ1	CALGTQSARGIRTTDKLIF